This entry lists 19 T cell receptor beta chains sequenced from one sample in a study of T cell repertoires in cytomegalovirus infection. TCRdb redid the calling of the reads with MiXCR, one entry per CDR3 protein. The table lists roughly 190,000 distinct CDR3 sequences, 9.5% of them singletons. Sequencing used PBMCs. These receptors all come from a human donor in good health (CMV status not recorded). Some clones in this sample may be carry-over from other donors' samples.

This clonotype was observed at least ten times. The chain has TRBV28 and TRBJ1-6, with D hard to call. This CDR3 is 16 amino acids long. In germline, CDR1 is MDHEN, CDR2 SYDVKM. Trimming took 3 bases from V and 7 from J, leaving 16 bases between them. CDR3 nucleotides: TGTGCCAGCAGTTTTCCCGGAGGCCGGGGAAATTCACCCCTCCACTTT. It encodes CASSFPGGRGNSPLHF.

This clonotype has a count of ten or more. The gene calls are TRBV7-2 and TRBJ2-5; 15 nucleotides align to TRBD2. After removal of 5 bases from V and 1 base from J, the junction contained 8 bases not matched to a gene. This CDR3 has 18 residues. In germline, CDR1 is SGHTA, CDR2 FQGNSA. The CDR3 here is CASSQGLAGGGLQETQYF. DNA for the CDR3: TGTGCCAGCAGCCAGGGACTAGCGGGAGGAGGTCTCCAAGAGACCCAGTACTTC.

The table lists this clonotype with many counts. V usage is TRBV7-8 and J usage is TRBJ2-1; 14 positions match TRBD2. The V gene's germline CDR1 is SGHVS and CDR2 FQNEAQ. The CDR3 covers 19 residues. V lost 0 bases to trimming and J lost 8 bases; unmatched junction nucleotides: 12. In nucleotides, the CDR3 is TGTGCCAGCAGCTTAGCGGATCCGGGACTAGCGGGAGTACCGGATGAGCAGTTCTTC. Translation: CASSLADPGLAGVPDEQFF. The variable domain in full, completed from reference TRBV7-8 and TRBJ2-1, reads GAGVSQSPRYKVAKRGQDVALRCDPISGHVSLFWYQQALGQGPEFLTYFQNEAQLDKSGLPSDRFFAERPEGSVSTLKIQRTQQEDSAVYLCASSLADPGLAGVPDEQFFGPGTRLTVL.

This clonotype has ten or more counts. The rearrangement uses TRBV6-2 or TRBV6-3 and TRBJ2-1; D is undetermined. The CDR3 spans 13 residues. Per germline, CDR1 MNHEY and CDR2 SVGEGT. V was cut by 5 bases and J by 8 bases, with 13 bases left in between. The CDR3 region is CASSHINVDEQFF. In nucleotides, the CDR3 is TGTGCCAGCAGTCACATAAATGTTGATGAGCAGTTCTTC.

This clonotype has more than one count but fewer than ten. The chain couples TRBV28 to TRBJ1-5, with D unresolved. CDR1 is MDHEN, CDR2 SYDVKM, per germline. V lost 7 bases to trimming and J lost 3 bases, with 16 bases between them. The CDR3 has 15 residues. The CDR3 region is CASTLIDENNQPQHF. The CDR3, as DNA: TGTGCCAGCACTCTAATTGACGAGAACAATCAGCCCCAGCATTTT.

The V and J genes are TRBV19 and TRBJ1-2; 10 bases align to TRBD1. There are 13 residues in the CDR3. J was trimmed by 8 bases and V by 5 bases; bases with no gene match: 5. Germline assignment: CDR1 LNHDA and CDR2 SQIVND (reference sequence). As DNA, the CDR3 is TGTGCCAGTAGTGTCGACAGGGGGCTCGGCTACACCTTC. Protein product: CASSVDRGLGYTF.

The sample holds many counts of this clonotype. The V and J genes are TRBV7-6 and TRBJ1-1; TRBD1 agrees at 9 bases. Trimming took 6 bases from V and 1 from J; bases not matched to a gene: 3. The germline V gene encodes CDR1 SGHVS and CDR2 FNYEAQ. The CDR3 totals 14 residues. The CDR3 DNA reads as TGTGCCAGCAGAAAGGGACAGGGGAACACTGAAGCTTTCTTT. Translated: CASRKGQGNTEAFF. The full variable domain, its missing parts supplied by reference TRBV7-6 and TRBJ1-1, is GAGVSQSPRYKVTKRGQDVALRCDPISGHVSLYWYRQALGQGPEFLTYFNYEAQQDKSGLPNDRFSAERPEGSISTLTIQRTEQRDSAMYRCASRKGQGNTEAFFGQGTRLTVV.

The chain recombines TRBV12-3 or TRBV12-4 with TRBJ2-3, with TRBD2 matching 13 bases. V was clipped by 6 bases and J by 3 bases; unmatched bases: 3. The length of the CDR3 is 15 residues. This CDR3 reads CASRGLAGLTDTQYF. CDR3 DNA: TGTGCCAGCAGGGGACTAGCGGGACTGACAGATACGCAGTATTTT.

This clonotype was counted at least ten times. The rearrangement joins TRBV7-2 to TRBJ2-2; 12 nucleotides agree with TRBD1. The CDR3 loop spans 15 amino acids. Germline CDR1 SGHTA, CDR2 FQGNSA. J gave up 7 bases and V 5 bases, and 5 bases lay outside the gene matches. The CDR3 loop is CASSRDRGRDGELFF. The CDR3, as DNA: TGTGCCAGCAGCAGGGACAGGGGGCGAGACGGGGAGCTGTTTTTT. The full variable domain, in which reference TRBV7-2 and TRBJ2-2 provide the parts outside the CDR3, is GAGVSQSPSNKVTEKGKDVELRCDPISGHTALYWYRQSLGQGLEFLIYFQGNSAPDKSGLPSDRFSAERTGGSVSTLTIQRTQQEDSAVYLCASSRDRGRDGELFFGEGSRLTVL.

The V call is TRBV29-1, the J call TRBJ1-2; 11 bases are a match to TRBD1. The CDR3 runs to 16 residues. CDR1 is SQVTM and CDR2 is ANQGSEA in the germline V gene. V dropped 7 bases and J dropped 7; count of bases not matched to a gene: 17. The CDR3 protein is CSAVYSFGQGAGGYTF. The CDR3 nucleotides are TGCAGCGCTGTATACTCTTTCGGACAGGGGGCCGGTGGCTACACCTTC.

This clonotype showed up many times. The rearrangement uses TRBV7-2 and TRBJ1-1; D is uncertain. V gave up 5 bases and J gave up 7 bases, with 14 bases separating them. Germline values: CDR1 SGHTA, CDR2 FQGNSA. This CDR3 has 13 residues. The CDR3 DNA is TGTGCCAGCAGCCAGAATCCGGGGAGTGAAGCTTTCTTT. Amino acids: CASSQNPGSEAFF.

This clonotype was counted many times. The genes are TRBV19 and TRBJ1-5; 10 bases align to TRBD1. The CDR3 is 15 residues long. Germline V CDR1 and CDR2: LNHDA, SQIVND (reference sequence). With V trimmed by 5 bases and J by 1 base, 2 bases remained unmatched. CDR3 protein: CASSGDRGSNQPQHF. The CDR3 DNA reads TGTGCCAGTAGTGGGGACAGGGGAAGCAATCAGCCCCAGCATTTT.

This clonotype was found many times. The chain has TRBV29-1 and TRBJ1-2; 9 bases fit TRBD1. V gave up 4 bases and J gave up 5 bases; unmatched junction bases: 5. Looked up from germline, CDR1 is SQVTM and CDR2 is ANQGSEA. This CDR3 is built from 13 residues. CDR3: CSVGGQGVYGYTF. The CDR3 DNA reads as TGCAGCGTTGGGGGACAGGGTGTGTATGGCTACACCTTC.

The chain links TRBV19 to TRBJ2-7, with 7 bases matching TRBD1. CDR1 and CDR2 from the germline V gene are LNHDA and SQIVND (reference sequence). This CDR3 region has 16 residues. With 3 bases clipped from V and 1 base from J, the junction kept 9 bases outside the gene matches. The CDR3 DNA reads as TGTGCCAGTAGTATGTCCGGCGGACAGGCGTCCTACGAGCAGTACTTC. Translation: CASSMSGGQASYEQYF.

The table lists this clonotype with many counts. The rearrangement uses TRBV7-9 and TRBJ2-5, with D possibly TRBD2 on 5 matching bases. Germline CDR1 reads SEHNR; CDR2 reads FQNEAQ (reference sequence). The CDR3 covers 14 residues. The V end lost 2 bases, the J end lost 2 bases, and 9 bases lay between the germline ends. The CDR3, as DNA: TGTGCCAGCAGCTTAAGCCCGGGACAAGAGACCCAGTACTTC. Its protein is CASSLSPGQETQYF.

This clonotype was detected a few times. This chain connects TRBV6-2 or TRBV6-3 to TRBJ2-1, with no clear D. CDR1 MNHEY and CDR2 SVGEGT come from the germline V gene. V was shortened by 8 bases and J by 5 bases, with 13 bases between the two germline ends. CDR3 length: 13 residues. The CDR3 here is CASSRTTNNEQFF. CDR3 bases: TGTGCCAGCTCGAGAACGACGAACAATGAGCAGTTCTTC.

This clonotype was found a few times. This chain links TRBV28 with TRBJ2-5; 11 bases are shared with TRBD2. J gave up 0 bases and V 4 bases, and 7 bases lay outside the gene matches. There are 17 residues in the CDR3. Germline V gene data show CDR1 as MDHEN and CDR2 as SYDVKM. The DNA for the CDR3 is TGTGCCAGCAGTTCCTCAAGGACTAGCGGGTACCAAGAGACCCAGTACTTC. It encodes CASSSSRTSGYQETQYF.

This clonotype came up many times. The CDR3 coding sequence is TGTGCCAGCAGCTTAGTGCTCACTGAGCAGTTCTTC. Protein product: CASSLVLTEQFF. V usage is TRBV7-2 and J usage is TRBJ2-1; no firm D call. CDR1 and CDR2 from the germline V gene are SGHTA and FQGNSA. V lost 1 base, J lost 9 bases, and 7 bases lay in between. This CDR3 is built from 12 residues.

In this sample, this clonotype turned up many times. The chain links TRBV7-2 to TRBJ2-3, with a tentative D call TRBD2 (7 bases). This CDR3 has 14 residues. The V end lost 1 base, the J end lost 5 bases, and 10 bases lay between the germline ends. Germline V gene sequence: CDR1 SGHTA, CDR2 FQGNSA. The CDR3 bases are TGTGCCAGCAGCTTAGTCGGGGGGCAAGATACGCAGTATTTT. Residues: CASSLVGGQDTQYF.